These 30 T cell receptor beta chains originate from one sample sequenced in a study of T cells expressing NK-cell markers (dated by TCRdb to the early 2020s). Library creation used 5' RACE. Instrument on record: Illumina HiSeq 2000. After TCRdb reprocessed the reads, each CDR3 protein sequence was kept as one row, without DNA. The sample table records about 120,000 distinct CDR3 sequences. The ten top clones hold less than 20% of the sample. Sequencing input: blood T cells: a sorted CD56 or NKG2C T cell subset, CD4+ or CD8+ T cells, or bulk PBMC T cells (not recorded which). Source of these receptors: a woman aged 18-70 years in good health.

The J gene is TRBJ2-7, the V gene TRBV19; TCRdb lists TRBD2, though no DNA is available to test this call. CDR3 size: 14 residues. Germline V gene data show CDR1 as LNHDA and CDR2 as SQIVND (reference sequence). The CDR3 sequence is CASSISSGAYEQYF.

CDR3 sequence reads: CASSLVESYNEQFF. V usage is TRBV6-5 and J usage is TRBJ2-1. Looked up from germline, CDR1 is MNHEY and CDR2 is SVGAGI. This CDR3 has 14 residues.

The gene calls are TRBV7-6 and TRBJ2-3. The CDR3 totals 16 residues. Per germline, CDR1 SGHVS and CDR2 FNYEAQ. The CDR3 region is CASSLLGDQGTDTQYF.

CDR3: CASSSAGSGNTIYF. The rearrangement links TRBV9 to TRBJ1-3. CDR1 and CDR2 from the germline V gene are SGDLS and YYNGEE. The CDR3 runs to 14 residues. The whole variable domain, filled in from reference TRBV9 and TRBJ1-3, reads DSGVTQTPKHLITATGQRVTLRCSPRSGDLSVYWYQQSLDQGLQFLIQYYNGEERAKGNILERFSAQQFPDLHSELNLSSLELGDSALYFCASSSAGSGNTIYFGEGSWLTVV.

The V and J genes are TRBV4-3 and TRBJ1-6. The CDR3 loop spans 16 amino acids. Germline V gene sequence: CDR1 LGHNA, CDR2 YSLEER. The CDR3 is CASSQDRGSYNSPLHF.

This rearrangement joins TRBV30 to TRBJ2-1; the D call of TRBD2 rests on TCRdb alone, since no DNA is present to check it. The CDR3 is 14 residues long. Germline loops: CDR1 GTSNPN, CDR2 SVGIG (reference sequence). CDR3 in amino acids: CAAYPGTSGDEQFF.

The gene calls are TRBV27 and TRBJ2-6; the TCRdb call, TRBD2, lacks DNA for checking. This CDR3 has 14 amino acids. Per the germline V gene, CDR1 is MNHEY and CDR2 is SMNVEV (reference sequence). The CDR3 here is CASSFSGRANVLTF.

The V gene is TRBV29-1, the J gene TRBJ2-2; TCRdb reports TRBD1, a call that lacks DNA to check it against. Per germline, CDR1 SQVTM and CDR2 ANQGSEA. The CDR3 runs to 11 residues. The CDR3 reads CSFRDTGELFF.

J is TRBJ2-7 and V is TRBV7-3; the TRBD2 assignment by TCRdb is unverifiable without DNA. Germline loops: CDR1 SGHTA, CDR2 FQGTGA. The CDR3 totals 14 residues. The CDR3 region is CASSLEGSGNEQYF.

CDR3 in amino acids: CASTLSGGGPYEQYF. The chain recombines TRBV28 with TRBJ2-7; TCRdb proposes TRBD1, but this gene call is untestable without DNA. This CDR3 contains 15 residues. Germline V gives CDR1 MDHEN, CDR2 SYDVKM.

The chain has TRBV20-1 and TRBJ2-2; no DNA is available, so the TRBD2 call from TCRdb remains unchecked. In germline, CDR1 is DFQATT, CDR2 SNEGSKA (reference sequence). This CDR3 contains 14 residues. The CDR3 sequence: CGCPGTANTGELFF.

This chain joins TRBV29-1 and TRBJ2-2; TCRdb selects TRBD2, and the lack of DNA leaves this call unchecked. This CDR3 contains 13 residues. Germline assignment: CDR1 SQVTM and CDR2 ANQGSEA. CDR3: CSVVAGNTGELFF.

The chain employs TRBV4-3 and TRBJ2-3; the TCRdb call, TRBD2, lacks DNA for checking. The germline CDR1 and CDR2 sequences are LGHNA and YSLEER. This CDR3 spans 15 amino acids. The CDR3 loop reads CASSPLAGGFDTQYF.

The rearrangement joins TRBV28 to TRBJ2-7; the D call from TCRdb, TRBD1, cannot be confirmed without DNA. CDR3 length: 13 residues. From germline, CDR1 is MDHEN and CDR2 SYDVKM. CDR3 protein: CASNYRASYEQYF.

The gene calls are TRBV7-9 and TRBJ2-1; TCRdb selects TRBD2, and the lack of DNA leaves this call unchecked. The germline V gene has CDR1 SEHNR and CDR2 FQNEAQ (reference sequence). CDR3 length equals 16 residues. CDR3 loop: CASSLGTSGGRNEQFF.

The V gene is TRBV19, the J gene TRBJ2-1. This CDR3 comprises 11 residues. CDR1 and CDR2 from the germline V gene are LNHDA and SQIVND (reference sequence). The CDR3 here is CASRVRNEQFF.

The V call is TRBV5-5, the J call TRBJ2-1; TCRdb calls TRBD2, which cannot be checked without DNA. Germline values: CDR1 SGHKS, CDR2 YYEKEE (reference sequence). This CDR3 spans 15 amino acids. This CDR3 is CASSLTSGDNNEQFF.

The V and J genes are TRBV29-1 and TRBJ2-3; TCRdb lists TRBD1, though no DNA is available to test this call. CDR3 length: 11 amino acids. CDR1 is SQVTM, CDR2 ANQGSEA, per germline. The CDR3 loop reads CSAGIDPKPYF.

The rearrangement joins TRBV27 to TRBJ1-2; TCRdb lists TRBD1, though no DNA is available to test this call. Germline V CDR1 and CDR2: MNHEY, SMNVEV (reference sequence). The CDR3 extends over 13 amino acids. CDR3 sequence reads: CASSEGQGSGYTF.

V and J are TRBV12-3 or TRBV12-4 and TRBJ1-5; the D call of TRBD1 rests on TCRdb alone, since no DNA is present to check it. The CDR3 is 15 residues long. The CDR3 reads CASSDRGEANQPQHF.

This chain joins TRBV29-1 and TRBJ2-1. The CDR3 contains 11 residues. The germline gives CDR1 SQVTM, CDR2 ANQGSEA. The chain's CDR3 is CSVEQAGEQFF.

This chain connects TRBV7-3 to TRBJ2-3; TCRdb picks TRBD1, but there is no DNA to check that call. This CDR3 has 15 amino acids. Per the germline V gene, CDR1 is SGHTA and CDR2 is FQGTGA. CDR3 sequence: CASSPAQGASDTQYF.

The chain links TRBV5-1 to TRBJ2-7; checking the TCRdb D call of TRBD1 is not possible without DNA. Germline V gene sequence: CDR1 SGHRS, CDR2 YFSETQ. The CDR3 is made up of 14 amino acids. The CDR3 protein is CASSFGTQVYEQYF.

This chain joins TRBV2 and TRBJ2-3; TCRdb lists TRBD1, though no DNA is available to test this call. Per germline, CDR1 SNHLY and CDR2 FYNNEI. The CDR3 is 16 amino acids. CDR3 residues: CASSPLRDRVTDTQYF.

The chain recombines TRBV7-3 with TRBJ2-2; checking the TCRdb D call of TRBD1 is not possible without DNA. CDR1 is SGHTA, CDR2 FQGTGA, per germline. The CDR3 consists of 17 residues. The chain's CDR3 is CASSSWSRDLNTGELFF. Full variable domain (missing parts from reference TRBV7-3 and TRBJ2-2): GAGVSQTPSNKVTEKGKYVELRCDPISGHTALYWYRQSLGQGPEFLIYFQGTGAADDSGLPNDRFFAVRPEGSVSTLKIQRTERGDSAVYLCASSSWSRDLNTGELFFGEGSRLTVL.

The chain carries TRBV12-5 and TRBJ2-1. There are 14 residues in the CDR3. Germline CDR1 LGHNT, CDR2 FRNRAP. The CDR3 protein is CASGLVPQPNEQFF. Complete variable domain (other parts from reference TRBV12-5 and TRBJ2-1): DARVTQTPRHKVTEMGQEVTMRCQPILGHNTVFWYRQTMMQGLELLAYFRNRAPLDDSGMPKDRFSAEMPDATLATLKIQPSEPRDSAVYFCASGLVPQPNEQFFGPGTRLTVL.

This CDR3 is CASSQMGLAGVYEQYF. V usage is TRBV3-1 and J usage is TRBJ2-7; the TCRdb D gene call, TRBD2, has no DNA to confirm it. CDR1 and CDR2 (germline): LGHDT, YNNKEL (reference sequence). This CDR3 comprises 16 residues.

The V and J genes are TRBV14 and TRBJ2-7. Germline V gives CDR1 SGHDN, CDR2 FVKESK. The CDR3 spans 16 residues. CDR3 protein: CASSQAVKGWSYEQYF.

This chain connects TRBV20-1 to TRBJ2-7; absent DNA, TCRdb's TRBD2 call cannot be checked. The germline CDR1 and CDR2 sequences are DFQATT and SNEGSKA (reference sequence). The CDR3 is made up of 15 amino acids. The CDR3 loop reads CSARGRDFDLYEQYF.

This chain connects TRBV29-1 to TRBJ2-5; TCRdb's D gene call, TRBD1, goes unchecked for lack of DNA. Germline V lookup: CDR1 SQVTM, CDR2 ANQGSEA. CDR3 length equals 15 residues. Here the CDR3 reads CSVVLRTGAEETQYF.